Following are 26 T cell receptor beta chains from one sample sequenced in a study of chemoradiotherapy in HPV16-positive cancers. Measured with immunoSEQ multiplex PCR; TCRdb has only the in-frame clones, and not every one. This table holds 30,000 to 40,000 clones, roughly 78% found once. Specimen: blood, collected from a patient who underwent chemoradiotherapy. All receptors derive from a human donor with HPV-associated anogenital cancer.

The CDR3 DNA reads as TGTGCCAGCAGCTTAGGGCGACCGGGGGGGCCAATCGGGGAGCTGTTTTTT. It yields the protein CASSLGRPGGPIGELFF. The chain links TRBV7-2 to TRBJ2-2; 8 nucleotides agree with TRBD2. The trim removed 1 base at V and 7 bases at J, leaving 11 bases unmatched. Germline CDR1 reads SGHTA; CDR2 reads FQGNSA. The CDR3 totals 17 residues.

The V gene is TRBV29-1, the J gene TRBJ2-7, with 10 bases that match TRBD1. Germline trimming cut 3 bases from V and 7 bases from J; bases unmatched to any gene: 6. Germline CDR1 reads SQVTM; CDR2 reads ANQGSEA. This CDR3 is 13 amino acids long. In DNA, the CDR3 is TGCAGCGTTGATGGGACAGGGGCACAAGAGCAGTACTTC. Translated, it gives CSVDGTGAQEQYF.

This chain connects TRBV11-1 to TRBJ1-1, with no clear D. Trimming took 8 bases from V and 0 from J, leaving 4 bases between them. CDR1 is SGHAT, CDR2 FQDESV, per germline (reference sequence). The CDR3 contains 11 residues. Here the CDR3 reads CASRMNTEAFF. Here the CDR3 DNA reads TGTGCCAGCCGAATGAACACTGAAGCTTTCTTT.

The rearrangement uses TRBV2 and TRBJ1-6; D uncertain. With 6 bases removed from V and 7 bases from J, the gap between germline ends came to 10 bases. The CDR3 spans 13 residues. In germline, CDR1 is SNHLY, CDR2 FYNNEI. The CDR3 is CASRYSENSPLHF. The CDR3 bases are TGTGCCAGCAGATACAGCGAAAATTCACCCCTCCACTTT. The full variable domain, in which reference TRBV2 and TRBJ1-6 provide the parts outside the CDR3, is EPEVTQTPSHQVTQMGQEVILRCVPISNHLYFYWYRQILGQKVEFLVSFYNNEISEKSEIFDDQFSVERPDGSNFTLKIRSTKLEDSAMYFCASRYSENSPLHFGNGTRLTVT.

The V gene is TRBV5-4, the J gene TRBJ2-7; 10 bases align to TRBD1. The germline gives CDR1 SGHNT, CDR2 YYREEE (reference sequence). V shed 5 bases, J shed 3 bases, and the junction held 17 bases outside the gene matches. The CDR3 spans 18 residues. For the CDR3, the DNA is TGTGCCAGCAGATACCGGGACAGGGGAGGCATGTTGGTCTACGAGCAGTACTTC. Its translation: CASRYRDRGGMLVYEQYF.

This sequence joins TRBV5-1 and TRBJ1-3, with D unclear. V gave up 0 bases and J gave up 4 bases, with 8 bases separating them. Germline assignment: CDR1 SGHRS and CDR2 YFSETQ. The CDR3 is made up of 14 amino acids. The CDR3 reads CASSLAVGGNTIYF. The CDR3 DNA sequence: TGCGCCAGCAGCTTGGCAGTAGGAGGAAACACCATATATTTT. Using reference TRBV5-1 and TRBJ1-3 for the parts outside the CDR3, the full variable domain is KAGVTQTPRYLIKTRGQQVTLSCSPISGHRSVSWYQQTPGQGLQFLFEYFSETQRNKGNFPGRFSGRQFSNSRSEMNVSTLELGDSALYLCASSLAVGGNTIYFGEGSWLTVV.

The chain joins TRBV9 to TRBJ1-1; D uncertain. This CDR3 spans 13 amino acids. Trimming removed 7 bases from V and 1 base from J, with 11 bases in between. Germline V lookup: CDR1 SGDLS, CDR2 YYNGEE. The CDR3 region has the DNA TGTGCCAGCTCTAGGACGGGGAACACTGAAGCTTTCTTT. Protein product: CASSRTGNTEAFF.

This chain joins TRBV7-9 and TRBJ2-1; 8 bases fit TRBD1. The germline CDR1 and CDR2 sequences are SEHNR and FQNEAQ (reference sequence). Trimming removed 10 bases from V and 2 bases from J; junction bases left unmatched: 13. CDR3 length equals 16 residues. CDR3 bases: TGTGCCACCAATCTTTTCAACAGGGGGACCTACAATGAGCAGTTCTTC. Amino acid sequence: CATNLFNRGTYNEQFF.

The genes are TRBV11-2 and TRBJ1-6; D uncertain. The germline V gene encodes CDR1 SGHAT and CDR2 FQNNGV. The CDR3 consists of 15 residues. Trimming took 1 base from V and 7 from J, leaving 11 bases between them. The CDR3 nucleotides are TGTGCCAGCAGCTTAGTCCGCTTGGGAAATTCACCCCTCCACTTT. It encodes CASSLVRLGNSPLHF.

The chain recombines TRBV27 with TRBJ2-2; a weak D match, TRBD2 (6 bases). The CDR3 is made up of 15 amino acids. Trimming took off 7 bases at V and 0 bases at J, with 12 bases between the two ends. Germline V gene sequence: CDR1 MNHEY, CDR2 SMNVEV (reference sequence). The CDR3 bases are TGTGCCAGCAATTTGGGGGGAGCGAACACCGGGGAGCTGTTTTTT. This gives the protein CASNLGGANTGELFF.

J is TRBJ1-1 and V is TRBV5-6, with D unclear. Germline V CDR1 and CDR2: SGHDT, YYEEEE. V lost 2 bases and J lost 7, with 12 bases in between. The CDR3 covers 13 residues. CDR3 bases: TGTGCCAGCAGCTTAGTGGAAGGGAATGAAGCTTTCTTT. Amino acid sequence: CASSLVEGNEAFF.

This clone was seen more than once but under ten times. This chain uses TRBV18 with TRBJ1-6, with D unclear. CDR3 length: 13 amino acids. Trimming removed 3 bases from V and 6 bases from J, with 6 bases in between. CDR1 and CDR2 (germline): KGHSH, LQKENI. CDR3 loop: CASSPDINSPLHF. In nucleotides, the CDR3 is TGTGCCAGCTCACCTGACATTAATTCACCCCTCCACTTT.

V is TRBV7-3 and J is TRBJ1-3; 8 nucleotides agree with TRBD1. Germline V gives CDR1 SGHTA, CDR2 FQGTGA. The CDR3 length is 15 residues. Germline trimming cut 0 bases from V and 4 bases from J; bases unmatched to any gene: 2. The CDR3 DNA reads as TGTGCCAGCAGCTTAACGGACAGGGAAGGAAACACCATATATTTT. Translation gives CASSLTDREGNTIYF. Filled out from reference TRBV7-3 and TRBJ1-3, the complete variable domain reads GAGVSQTPSNKVTEKGKYVELRCDPISGHTALYWYRQSLGQGPEFLIYFQGTGAADDSGLPNDRFFAVRPEGSVSTLKIQRTERGDSAVYLCASSLTDREGNTIYFGEGSWLTVV.

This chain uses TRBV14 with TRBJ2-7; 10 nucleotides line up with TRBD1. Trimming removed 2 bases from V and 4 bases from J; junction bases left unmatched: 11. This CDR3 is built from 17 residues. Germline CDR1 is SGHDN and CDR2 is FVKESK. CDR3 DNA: TGTGCCAGCAGCCAACTCGCCGGGACAGGGGTTTTTTACGAGCAGTACTTC. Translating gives CASSQLAGTGVFYEQYF.

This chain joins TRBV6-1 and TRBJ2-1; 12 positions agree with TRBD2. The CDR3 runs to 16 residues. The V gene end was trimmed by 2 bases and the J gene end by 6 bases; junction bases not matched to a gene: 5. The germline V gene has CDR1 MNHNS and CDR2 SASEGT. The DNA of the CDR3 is TGTGCCAGCAGTGAATGGACTAGCGGGGCCTTCAATGAGCAGTTCTTC. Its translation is CASSEWTSGAFNEQFF.

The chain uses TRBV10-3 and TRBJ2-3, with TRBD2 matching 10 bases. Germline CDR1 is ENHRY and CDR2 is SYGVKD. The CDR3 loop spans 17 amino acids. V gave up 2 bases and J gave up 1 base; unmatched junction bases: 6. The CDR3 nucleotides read TGTGCCATCAGTGAGACGATTCTAGCGGGGGGCACAGATACGCAGTATTTT. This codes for CAISETILAGGTDTQYF.

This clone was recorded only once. The CDR3 sequence is CASSISGTGYGYTF. CDR3 nucleotide sequence: TGTGCCAGTAGTATTTCGGGCACGGGCTATGGCTACACCTTC. V gene TRBV19 combines with J gene TRBJ1-2; D not resolved. V was trimmed by 3 bases and J by 4 bases, leaving 12 bases between them. Germline lookup yields CDR1 LNHDA and CDR2 SQIVND (reference sequence). The CDR3 has 14 amino acids.

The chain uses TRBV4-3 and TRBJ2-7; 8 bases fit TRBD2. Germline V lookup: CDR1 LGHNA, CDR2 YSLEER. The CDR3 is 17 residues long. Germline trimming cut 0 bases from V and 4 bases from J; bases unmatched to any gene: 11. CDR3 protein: CASSQDLGGGTPYEQYF. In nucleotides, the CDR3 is TGCGCCAGCAGCCAAGATCTCGGGGGGGGCACACCATACGAGCAGTACTTC.

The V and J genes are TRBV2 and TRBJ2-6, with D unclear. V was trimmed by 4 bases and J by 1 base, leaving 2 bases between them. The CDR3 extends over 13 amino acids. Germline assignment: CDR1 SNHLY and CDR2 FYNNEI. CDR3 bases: TGTGCCAGCAGTGGATCTGGGGCCAACGTCCTGACTTTC. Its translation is CASSGSGANVLTF.

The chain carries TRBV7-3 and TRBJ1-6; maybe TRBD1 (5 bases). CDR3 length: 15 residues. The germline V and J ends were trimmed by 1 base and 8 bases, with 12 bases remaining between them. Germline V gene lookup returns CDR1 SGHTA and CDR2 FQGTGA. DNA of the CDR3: TGTGCCAGCAGCTTAATCGGGAGGGGAGATTCACCCCTCCACTTT. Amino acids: CASSLIGRGDSPLHF.

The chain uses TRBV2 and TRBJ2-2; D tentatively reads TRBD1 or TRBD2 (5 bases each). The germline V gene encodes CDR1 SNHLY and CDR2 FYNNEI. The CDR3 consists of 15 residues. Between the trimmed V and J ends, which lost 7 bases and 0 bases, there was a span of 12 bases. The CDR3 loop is CASKMGVTNTGELFF. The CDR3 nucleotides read TGTGCCAGCAAGATGGGGGTGACGAACACCGGGGAGCTGTTTTTT.

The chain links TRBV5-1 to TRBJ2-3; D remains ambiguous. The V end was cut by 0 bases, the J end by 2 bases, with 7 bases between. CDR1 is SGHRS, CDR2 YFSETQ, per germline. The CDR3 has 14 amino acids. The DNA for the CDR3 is TGCGCCAGCAGCTTGGCCCCTCACACAGATACGCAGTATTTT. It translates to CASSLAPHTDTQYF.

The CDR3 DNA follows: TGTGCCAGCACCGAGGGGGACAGGGGAGACTATGGCTACACCTTC. Amino acids: CASTEGDRGDYGYTF. This chain uses TRBV6-5 with TRBJ1-2; 10 bases line up with TRBD1. Trimming cost V 7 bases and J 3 bases; bases outside gene matches: 8. In germline, CDR1 is MNHEY, CDR2 SVGAGI. The length of the CDR3 is 15 residues.

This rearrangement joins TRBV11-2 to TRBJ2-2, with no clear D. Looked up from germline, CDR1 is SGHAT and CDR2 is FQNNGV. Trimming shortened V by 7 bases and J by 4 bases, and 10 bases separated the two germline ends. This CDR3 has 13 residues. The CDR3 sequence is CASTPLGTGELFF. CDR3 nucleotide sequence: TGTGCCAGCACCCCGTTAGGCACCGGGGAGCTGTTTTTT.

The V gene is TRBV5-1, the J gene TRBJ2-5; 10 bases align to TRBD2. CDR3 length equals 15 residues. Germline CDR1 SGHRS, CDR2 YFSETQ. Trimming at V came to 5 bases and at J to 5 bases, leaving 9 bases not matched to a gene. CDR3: CASSSSGGGIETQYF. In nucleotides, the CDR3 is TGCGCCAGCAGTTCTAGCGGGGGCGGTATCGAGACCCAGTACTTC.

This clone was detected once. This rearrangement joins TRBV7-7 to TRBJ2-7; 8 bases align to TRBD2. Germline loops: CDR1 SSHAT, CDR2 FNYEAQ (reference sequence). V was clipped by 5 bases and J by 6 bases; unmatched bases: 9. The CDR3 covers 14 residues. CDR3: CASSKGLGEVEQYF. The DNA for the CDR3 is TGTGCCAGCAGCAAGGGACTAGGGGAGGTCGAGCAGTACTTC.